This TCR beta chain was obtained from a study of blood T cells in healthy people across ages. The germline V gene has CDR1 ENHRY and CDR2 SYGVKD. The V gene lost 6 bases and the J gene lost 4 bases, with 9 bases spanning the gap. The CDR3 totals 12 residues. A second PCR, run for roughly 6 to 11 cycles, used a sample-barcoded 5' primer plus a J-beta primer mix. TCRdb recomputed calls from the 5' RACE reads with MiXCR, one row per CDR3 protein. The sample yields hundreds of thousands of distinct CDR3 sequences, over 25% seen once. A further study also used this sample, focusing on T cells of mothers and their children.

This receptor was taken from a boy between 2 and 10 years old in good health. The sequenced sample was blood. This chain connects TRBV10-3 to TRBJ1-1; possible D gene TRBD1, 5 bases. CDR3 region: CAISGAGTEAFF. The CDR3, as DNA: TGTGCCATCAGCGGGGCTGGCACTGAAGCTTTCTTT.